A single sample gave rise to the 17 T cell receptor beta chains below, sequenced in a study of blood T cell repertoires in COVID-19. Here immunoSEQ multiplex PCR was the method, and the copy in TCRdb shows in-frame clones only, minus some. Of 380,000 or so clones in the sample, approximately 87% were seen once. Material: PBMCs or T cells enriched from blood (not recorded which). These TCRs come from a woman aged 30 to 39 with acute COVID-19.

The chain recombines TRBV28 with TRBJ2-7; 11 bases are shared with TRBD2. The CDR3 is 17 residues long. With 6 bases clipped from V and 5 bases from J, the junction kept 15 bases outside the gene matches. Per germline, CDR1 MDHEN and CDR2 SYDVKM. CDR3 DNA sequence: TGTGCCAGCAGCACCACCATAGCGGGGGGGCGGTACCACGAGCAGTACTTC. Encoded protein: CASSTTIAGGRYHEQYF.

CDR3 in amino acids: CASSEEKGWGEKLFF. CDR3 DNA: TGTGCCAGCAGTGAAGAAAAGGGGTGGGGAGAAAAACTGTTTTTT. The V and J genes are TRBV25-1 and TRBJ1-4; a possible D gene is TRBD1 (5 bases). Germline V gives CDR1 MGHDK, CDR2 SYGVNS. V was cut by 2 bases and J by 8 bases, with 15 bases left in between. The CDR3 runs 15 residues.

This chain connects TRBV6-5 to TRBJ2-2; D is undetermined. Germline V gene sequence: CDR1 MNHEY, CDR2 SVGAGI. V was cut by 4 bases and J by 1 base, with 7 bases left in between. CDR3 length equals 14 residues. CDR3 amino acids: CASSSPGNTGELFF. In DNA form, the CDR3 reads TGTGCCAGCAGTTCCCCAGGGAACACCGGGGAGCTGTTTTTT.

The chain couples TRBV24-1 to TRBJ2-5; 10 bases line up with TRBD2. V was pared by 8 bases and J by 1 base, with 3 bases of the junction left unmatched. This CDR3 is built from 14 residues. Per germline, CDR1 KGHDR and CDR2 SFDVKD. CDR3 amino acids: CATKASGGQETQYF. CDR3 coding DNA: TGTGCCACCAAGGCTAGCGGGGGCCAAGAGACCCAGTACTTC.

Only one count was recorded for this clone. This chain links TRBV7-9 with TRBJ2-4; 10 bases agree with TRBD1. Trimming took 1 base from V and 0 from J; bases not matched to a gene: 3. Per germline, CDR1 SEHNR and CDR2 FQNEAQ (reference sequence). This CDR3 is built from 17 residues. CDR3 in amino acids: CASSLGGQGIAKNIQYF. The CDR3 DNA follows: TGTGCCAGCAGCTTAGGGGGACAGGGGATAGCCAAAAACATTCAGTACTTC.

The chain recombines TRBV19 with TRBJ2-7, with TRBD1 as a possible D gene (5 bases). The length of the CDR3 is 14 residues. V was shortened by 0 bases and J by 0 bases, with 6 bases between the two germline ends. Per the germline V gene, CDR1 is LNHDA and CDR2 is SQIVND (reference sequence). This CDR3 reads CASSIDDSSYEQYF. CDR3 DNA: TGTGCCAGTAGTATAGATGACAGCTCCTACGAGCAGTACTTC.

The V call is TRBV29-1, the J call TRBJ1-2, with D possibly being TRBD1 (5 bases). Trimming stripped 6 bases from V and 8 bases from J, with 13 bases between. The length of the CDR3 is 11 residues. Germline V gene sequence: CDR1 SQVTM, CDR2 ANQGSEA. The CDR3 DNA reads TGCAGCGTGGTAGGGGTCAGAGGCTACACCTTC. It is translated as CSVVGVRGYTF.

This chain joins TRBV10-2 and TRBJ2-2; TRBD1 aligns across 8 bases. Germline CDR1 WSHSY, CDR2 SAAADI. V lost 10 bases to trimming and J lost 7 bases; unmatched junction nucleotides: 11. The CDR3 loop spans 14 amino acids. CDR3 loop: CAIGQGAIHGELFF. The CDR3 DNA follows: TGCGCCATCGGGCAGGGGGCTATCCACGGGGAGCTGTTTTTT.

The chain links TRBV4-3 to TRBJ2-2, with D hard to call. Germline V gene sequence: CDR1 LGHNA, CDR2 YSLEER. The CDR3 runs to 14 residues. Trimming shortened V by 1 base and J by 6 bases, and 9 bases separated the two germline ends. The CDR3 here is CASSQALYPGELFF. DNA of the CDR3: TGCGCCAGCAGCCAAGCACTGTACCCCGGGGAGCTGTTTTTT.

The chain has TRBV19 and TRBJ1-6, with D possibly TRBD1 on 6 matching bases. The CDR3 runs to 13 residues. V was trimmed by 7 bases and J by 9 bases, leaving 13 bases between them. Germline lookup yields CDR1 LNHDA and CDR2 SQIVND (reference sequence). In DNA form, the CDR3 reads TGTGCCAGTACCACCACAGGGTTTTCACCCCTCCACTTT. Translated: CASTTTGFSPLHF.

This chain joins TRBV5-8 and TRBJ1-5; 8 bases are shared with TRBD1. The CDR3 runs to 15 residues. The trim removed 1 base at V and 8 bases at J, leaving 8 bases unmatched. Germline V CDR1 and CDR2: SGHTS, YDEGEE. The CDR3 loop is CASSLRGQGGKPQHF. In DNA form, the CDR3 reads TGTGCCAGCAGCTTGAGAGGACAGGGAGGAAAGCCCCAGCATTTT.

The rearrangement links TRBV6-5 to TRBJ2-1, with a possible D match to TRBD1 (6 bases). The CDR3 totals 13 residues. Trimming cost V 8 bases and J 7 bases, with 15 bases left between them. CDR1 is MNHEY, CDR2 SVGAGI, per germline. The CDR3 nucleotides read TGTGCCAGCGGGTTTTCCGGGACAAATGAGCAGTTCTTC. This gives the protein CASGFSGTNEQFF.

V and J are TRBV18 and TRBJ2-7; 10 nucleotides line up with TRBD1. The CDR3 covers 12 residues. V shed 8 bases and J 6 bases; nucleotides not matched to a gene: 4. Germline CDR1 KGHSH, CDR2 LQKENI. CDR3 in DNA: TGTGCCAGCGGCGACAGGGGGCGCGAGCAGTACTTC. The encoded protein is CASGDRGREQYF.

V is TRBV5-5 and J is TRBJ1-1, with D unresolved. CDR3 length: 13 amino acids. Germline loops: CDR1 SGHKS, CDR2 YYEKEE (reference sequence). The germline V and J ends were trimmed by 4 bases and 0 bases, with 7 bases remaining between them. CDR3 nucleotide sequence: TGTGCCAGCAGCCTTCCAGTGAACACTGAAGCTTTCTTT. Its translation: CASSLPVNTEAFF.

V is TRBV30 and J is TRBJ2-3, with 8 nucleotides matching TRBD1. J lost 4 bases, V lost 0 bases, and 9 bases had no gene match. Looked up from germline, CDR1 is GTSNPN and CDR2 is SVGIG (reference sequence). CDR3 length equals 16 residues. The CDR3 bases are TGTGCCTGGAGTGTCAAGGACAGGGTAGTGCCAGATACGCAGTATTTT. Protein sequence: CAWSVKDRVVPDTQYF. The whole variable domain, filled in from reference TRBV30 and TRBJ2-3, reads SQTIHQWPATLVQPVGSPLSLECTVEGTSNPNLYWYRQAAGRGLQLLFYSVGIGQISSEVPQNLSASRPQDRQFILSSKKLLLSDSGFYLCAWSVKDRVVPDTQYFGPGTRLTVL.

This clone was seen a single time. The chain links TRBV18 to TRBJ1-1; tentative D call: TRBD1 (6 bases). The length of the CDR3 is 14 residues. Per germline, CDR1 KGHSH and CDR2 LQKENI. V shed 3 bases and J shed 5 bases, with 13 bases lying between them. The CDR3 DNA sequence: TGTGCCAGCTCACCCTACAGGGATTTTACTGAAGCTTTCTTT. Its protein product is CASSPYRDFTEAFF.

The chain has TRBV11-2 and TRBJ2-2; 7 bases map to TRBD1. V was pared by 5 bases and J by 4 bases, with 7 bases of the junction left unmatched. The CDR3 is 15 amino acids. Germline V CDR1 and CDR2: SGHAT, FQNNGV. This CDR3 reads CASSDYRGVTGELFF. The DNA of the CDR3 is TGTGCCAGCAGCGATTACAGGGGAGTCACCGGGGAGCTGTTTTTT. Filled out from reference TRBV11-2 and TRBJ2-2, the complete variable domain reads EAGVAQSPRYKIIEKRQSVAFWCNPISGHATLYWYQQILGQGPKLLIQFQNNGVVDDSQLPKDRFSAERLKGVDSTLKIQPAKLEDSAVYLCASSDYRGVTGELFFGEGSRLTVL.